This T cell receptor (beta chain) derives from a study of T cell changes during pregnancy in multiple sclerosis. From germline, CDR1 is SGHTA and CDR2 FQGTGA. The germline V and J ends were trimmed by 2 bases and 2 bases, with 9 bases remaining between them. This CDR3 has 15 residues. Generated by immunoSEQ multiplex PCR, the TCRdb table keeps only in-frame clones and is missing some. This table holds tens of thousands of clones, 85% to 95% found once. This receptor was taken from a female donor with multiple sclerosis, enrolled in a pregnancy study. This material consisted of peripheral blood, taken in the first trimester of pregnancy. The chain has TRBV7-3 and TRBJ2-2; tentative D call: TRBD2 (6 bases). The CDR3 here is CASSLAGSNTGELFF. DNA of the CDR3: TGTGCCAGCAGCTTAGCGGGGAGCAACACCGGGGAGCTGTTTTTT.